The 20 T cell receptor beta chains listed next were all sequenced from one sample in a study of Ad26.COV2.S vaccination and SARS-CoV-2 variants. This table comes from immunoSEQ multiplex PCR, and its TCRdb copy is limited to in-frame clones, with some not included. The sample lists 300,000 to 400,000 clones; around 92% were seen once. Source: peripheral blood, taken after recovery from COVID-19. The origin of the receptors is a human donor who had recovered from COVID-19.

The chain uses TRBV10-3 and TRBJ1-1; possible D gene TRBD1, 6 bases. CDR3 size: 12 residues. Germline values: CDR1 ENHRY, CDR2 SYGVKD. V was shortened by 5 bases and J by 4 bases, with 8 bases between the two germline ends. The CDR3 reads CAISNRATEAFF. DNA for the CDR3: TGTGCCATCAGTAACAGGGCCACTGAAGCTTTCTTT.

This CDR3 is CASSQTGLEGYTF. CDR3 DNA sequence: TGCGCCAGCAGCCAAACAGGGCTGGAGGGCTACACCTTC. The chain combines TRBV4-1 with TRBJ1-2, with D possibly TRBD1 on 6 matching bases. The V gene's germline CDR1 is MGHRA and CDR2 YSYEKL. The CDR3 contains 13 residues. Trimming took 2 bases from V and 8 from J, leaving 12 bases between them.

This clone showed up just once. The chain joins TRBV19 to TRBJ2-7; 8 positions match TRBD2. Germline V CDR1 and CDR2: LNHDA, SQIVND (reference sequence). The CDR3 is 14 amino acids. After removal of 5 bases from V and 2 bases from J, the junction contained 5 bases not matched to a gene. The DNA of the CDR3 is TGTGCCAGTAGTTCCCTGGGACTAGCCTACGAGCAGTACTTC. Translated: CASSSLGLAYEQYF. Full variable domain (remainder filled in from reference TRBV19 and TRBJ2-7): DGGITQSPKYLFRKEGQNVTLSCEQNLNHDAMYWYRQDPGQGLRLIYYSQIVNDFQKGDIAEGYSVSREKKESFPLTVTSAQKNPTAFYLCASSSLGLAYEQYFGPGTRLTVT.

The chain recombines TRBV3-1 (or the pseudogene TRBV3-2) with TRBJ2-1; the D gene is possibly TRBD1 (6 bases). The V gene lost 6 bases and the J gene lost 7 bases, with 19 bases spanning the gap. The germline V gene encodes CDR1 LGHDT and CDR2 YNNKEL (reference sequence). This CDR3 is built from 15 residues. The CDR3 nucleotides read TGTGCCAGCAGTTCGATGGTAGGGGGATTGAATGAGCAGTTCTTC. Protein product: CASSSMVGGLNEQFF.

The chain is built from TRBV7-6 and TRBJ1-5; 8 nucleotides align to TRBD1. Losses at the gene ends were 2 bases for V and 5 bases for J; bases not matched to a gene: 5. The CDR3 spans 15 residues. CDR1 and CDR2 from the germline V gene are SGHVS and FNYEAQ. For the CDR3, the DNA is TGTGCCAGCAGCTTAACAGGGGGAATACATCAGCCCCAGCATTTT. As protein: CASSLTGGIHQPQHF. The full variable domain, with the rest looked up from reference TRBV7-6 and TRBJ1-5, is GAGVSQSPRYKVTKRGQDVALRCDPISGHVSLYWYRQALGQGPEFLTYFNYEAQQDKSGLPNDRFSAERPEGSISTLTIQRTEQRDSAMYRCASSLTGGIHQPQHFGDGTRLSIL.

This sequence joins TRBV24-1 and TRBJ1-5, with D possibly being TRBD1 (5 bases). The CDR3 is 14 residues long. Germline V gives CDR1 KGHDR, CDR2 SFDVKD. The germline V and J ends were trimmed by 4 bases and 6 bases, with 12 bases remaining between them. The CDR3 sequence: CATSEQGEGQPQHF. The CDR3 coding sequence is TGTGCCACCAGTGAGCAGGGTGAGGGTCAGCCCCAGCATTTT.

The chain carries TRBV11-2 and TRBJ1-5; D ambiguous. V was cut by 3 bases and J by 7 bases, with 10 bases left in between. The CDR3 sequence is 13 residues long. Germline CDR1 is SGHAT and CDR2 is FQNNGV. The CDR3 DNA is TGTGCCAGCAGCTTGGCTAAGAAGCAGCCCCAGCATTTT. It encodes CASSLAKKQPQHF.

The chain recombines TRBV18 with TRBJ2-5, with D perhaps assigned TRBD1 or TRBD2 (5 bases each). The CDR3 is 15 amino acids. Germline values: CDR1 KGHSH, CDR2 LQKENI. The V and J ends lost 2 bases and 3 bases respectively, with 13 bases between them. The CDR3 here is CASSPFEGPKETQYF. The CDR3 nucleotides read TGTGCCAGCTCACCATTTGAGGGACCAAAAGAGACCCAGTACTTC.

The chain uses TRBV4-3 and TRBJ2-2, with D unclear. V was pared by 4 bases and J by 2 bases, with 8 bases between. The CDR3 totals 14 residues. Germline V gene lookup returns CDR1 LGHNA and CDR2 YSLEER. The CDR3 protein is CASSPGPNTGELFF. The CDR3 DNA reads TGCGCCAGCAGCCCGGGCCCTAACACCGGGGAGCTGTTTTTT.

Here the CDR3 reads CASSYSHSQSTEAFF. The CDR3 coding sequence is TGTGCCAGCAGTTACTCGCACTCGCAGAGCACTGAAGCTTTCTTT. The chain joins TRBV6-5 to TRBJ1-1; D gene unclear. The germline V gene encodes CDR1 MNHEY and CDR2 SVGAGI. V was clipped by 0 bases and J by 4 bases, with 12 bases between them. There are 15 residues in the CDR3.

V is TRBV5-4 and J is TRBJ2-3, with 8 bases aligning to TRBD2. V shed 1 base, J shed 1 base, and the junction held 8 bases outside the gene matches. The CDR3 is made up of 17 amino acids. Germline V CDR1 and CDR2: SGHNT, YYREEE (reference sequence). CDR3 bases: TGTGCCAGCAGCTTGCCCGGCCGAGCGGGGGGCACAGATACGCAGTATTTT. This encodes CASSLPGRAGGTDTQYF.

This clone was seen just once. In DNA form, the CDR3 reads TGTGCCAGCAGCTCCGGTCTTTTCGAAAAACTGTTTTTT. Its protein product is CASSSGLFEKLFF. V is TRBV7-9 and J is TRBJ1-4, with D uncertain. Germline V CDR1 and CDR2: SEHNR, FQNEAQ (reference sequence). Trimming shortened V by 4 bases and J by 8 bases, and 11 bases separated the two germline ends. CDR3 size: 13 residues.

A single count supports this clone. The chain employs TRBV14 and TRBJ1-3; the D gene is possibly TRBD1 (6 bases). The V gene lost 0 bases and the J gene lost 2 bases, with 14 bases spanning the gap. CDR3 size: 17 residues. CDR1 and CDR2 (germline): SGHDN, FVKESK. The CDR3 region is CASSQEIGGLTGNTIYF. DNA for the CDR3: TGTGCCAGCAGCCAAGAGATCGGGGGGCTCACTGGAAACACCATATATTTT.

The V gene is TRBV12-3 or TRBV12-4, the J gene TRBJ1-6; D is possibly TRBD1 (5 bases). The CDR3 is made up of 12 amino acids. V was shortened by 5 bases and J by 10 bases, with 9 bases between the two germline ends. CDR3 coding DNA: TGTGCCAGCAGTCGTGAGGGGTCACCCCTCCACTTT. This sequence encodes CASSREGSPLHF.

V is TRBV5-8 and J is TRBJ1-5, with unresolved D. Germline assignment: CDR1 SGHTS and CDR2 YDEGEE. There are 11 residues in the CDR3. Trimming removed 0 bases from V and 6 bases from J, with 1 base in between. CDR3 sequence reads: CASSLGQPQHF. Here the CDR3 DNA reads TGTGCCAGCAGCTTGGGTCAGCCCCAGCATTTT.

V usage is TRBV2 and J usage is TRBJ1-5, with a tentative D call TRBD1 (6 bases). Germline V gene sequence: CDR1 SNHLY, CDR2 FYNNEI. This CDR3 has 14 amino acids. The V and J ends lost 11 bases and 7 bases respectively, with 21 bases between them. As DNA, the CDR3 is TGTGCCTCATTAAGGGGGACCGAAGGGCAGCCCCAGCATTTT. Translation gives CASLRGTEGQPQHF.

The chain couples TRBV20-1 to TRBJ2-3; D not certain. The germline V and J ends were trimmed by 7 bases and 5 bases, with 10 bases remaining between them. Per the germline V gene, CDR1 is DFQATT and CDR2 is SNEGSKA (reference sequence). CDR3 length: 11 residues. This CDR3 reads CSVGYGDTQYF. CDR3 DNA: TGCAGTGTGGGGTATGGAGATACGCAGTATTTT.

The rearrangement links TRBV6-6 to TRBJ1-3, with 9 bases aligning to TRBD1. The trim removed 10 bases at V and 3 bases at J, leaving 7 bases unmatched. CDR3 length: 14 residues. Germline V gene sequence: CDR1 MNHNY, CDR2 SVGAGI (reference sequence). The CDR3, as DNA: TGTGCCACCCTACAGGGGGCGCTTGGAAACACCATATATTTT. Translated: CATLQGALGNTIYF.

The chain employs TRBV6-5 and TRBJ2-7, with 8 bases fitting TRBD1. This CDR3 is built from 16 residues. Germline V gene sequence: CDR1 MNHEY, CDR2 SVGAGI. The ends lost 0 bases at V and 0 bases at J; junction bases unmatched: 4. The CDR3 protein is CASSYSGTGLSYEQYF. The DNA for the CDR3 is TGTGCCAGCAGTTACTCAGGGACAGGCCTCTCCTACGAGCAGTACTTC.

The rearrangement joins TRBV6-2 or TRBV6-3 to TRBJ1-1; D is undetermined. Looked up from germline, CDR1 is MNHEY and CDR2 is SVGEGT. Trimming took off 2 bases at V and 8 bases at J, with 12 bases between the two ends. The CDR3 totals 13 residues. CDR3 in DNA: TGTGCCAGCAGTTACGTTTCGGTGTCCGAAGCTTTCTTT. Its translation is CASSYVSVSEAFF.